Listed here is a single T cell receptor (beta chain). This clonotype has a count of ten or more. Its antigen has not been determined. Base quality data are lacking; no much larger clone is found one base away. cDNA was synthesized by template-switch 5'RACE using a primer with a 10-nucleotide random unique molecular identifier that tagged each TCR transcript. Every sequencing run covered 15-18 subjects and yielded more than 170 million TCR-beta sequences. The RNeasy kit was used for extraction of total RNA. The KAPA Real-time Library Amplification kit was used to amplify TCR-beta VDJ regions with primers for the TCR constant region and the 5'RACE anchor. A first PCR added sample indexes and Illumina adaptors, after which a second PCR increased the library yield. After Ampure bead purification, the roughly 650 bp TCR product was size-selected on a 2% E-gel SizeSelection system. Before pooling, library quality was checked on a Bioanalyzer, concentration was measured with Qubit, and libraries were quantified with the Kapa Library Quantification kit. Paired-end 2 x 150 bp sequencing of the libraries was performed on an Illumina HiSeq 2500. To increase sequence diversity, about 25-30% phiX was spiked into each library pool. As for the original processing: Quality-filtered reads were processed with the UMI-based MiGEC pipeline, and over 90% of raw TCR sequences were removed by the MiGEC pipeline during error correction. VDJ genes were aligned to IMGT germline references, and each clonotype was defined by a unique CDR3 amino acid sequence together with V-J genes. Clonal expansion, Shannon diversity and CDR3 relatedness were evaluated with VDJtools (CalcPairwiseDistances, ClusterSamples), while phylogenetic trees were built in CLCbio workbench. Expanded clones were defined as having at least 8 unique UMIs, based on coefficient-of-variation modelling across technical triplicates. TCRdb's own reprocessing of the public reads used fastp at Q25 and MiXCR and kept productive beta chains. When rows share a CDR3 protein, they turn into one entry using the most common DNA and genes. TCRdb assigned the V and J calls; the authors' analysis was not used. The sample has about 57,000 distinct CDR3 sequences on record, around 11% of them singletons. In total, the top ten clones hold approximately 7% of the sample.

Counted from cysteine to phenylalanine, this CDR3 has 15 amino acids. Kept here is only the CDR3 DNA, which spans 45 bases and is read in frame from base 1. CDR1 DFQATT and CDR2 SNEGSKA are derived from the germline V gene (reference sequence). V and J are trimmed by 5 bases and 4 bases, and the gene matches miss 7 bases of the junction. The source of the sample is a study of neurological immune-mediated disorders (dated by TCRdb to the late 2010s). Concerning the study at large: The study compared peripheral blood TCR-beta repertoires of HTLV-I-associated myelopathy (HAM/TSP) patients, multiple sclerosis patients and healthy controls using UMI-based sequencing. Longitudinal HAM/TSP and healthy donors were sampled at 3 time-points each (roughly 3-45 month intervals). The approximately 110 TCR-beta libraries included longitudinal samples, technical triplicates and paired sorted CD4+ and CD8+ T-cell subsets alongside PBMC samples. The cohort included about 70 subjects: approximately 15 with HAM/TSP, some 35 with multiple sclerosis, and 20 or so healthy controls.

This specimen's time point label, per the study, means: longitudinal time-point 1 (baseline). For unsorted PBMC libraries, 2 million PBMCs were used after storage in RNAlater at -80 degrees C until RNA extraction. Peripheral blood was subjected to Ficoll-Hypaque density gradient centrifugation to isolate PBMCs, which were then cryopreserved in liquid nitrogen. Overall study outcomes, separate from this receptor: Across subjects, expanded clones never shared an identical CDR3 amino acid sequence, which suggests that the TCR-beta repertoires in every group were private. TCR clonal expansion was highest in HAM/TSP patients and lowest in MS patients, with MS patients falling below even healthy controls.

The sample taken for sequencing was PBMCs. The clonotype originates from a male donor with HTLV-1-associated myelopathy (HAM/TSP). The chain couples TRBV20-1 to TRBJ2-3; 12 bases in the junction line up with TRBD2. The encoded CDR3 is CSAGASGGASDTQYF. The nucleotide sequence is TGCAGTGCTGGGGCTAGCGGGGGGGCCTCAGATACGCAGTATTTT.